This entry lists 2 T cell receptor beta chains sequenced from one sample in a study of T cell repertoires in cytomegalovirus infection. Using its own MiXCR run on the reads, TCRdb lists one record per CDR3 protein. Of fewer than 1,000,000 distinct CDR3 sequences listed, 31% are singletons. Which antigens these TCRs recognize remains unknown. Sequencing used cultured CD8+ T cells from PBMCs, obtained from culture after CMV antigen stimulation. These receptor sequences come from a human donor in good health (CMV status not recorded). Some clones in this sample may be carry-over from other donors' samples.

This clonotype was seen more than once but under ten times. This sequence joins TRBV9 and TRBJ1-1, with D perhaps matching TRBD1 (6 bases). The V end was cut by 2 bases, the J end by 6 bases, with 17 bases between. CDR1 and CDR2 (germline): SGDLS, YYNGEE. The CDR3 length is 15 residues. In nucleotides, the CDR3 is TGTGCCAGCAGCGTGTCACACAGGGTTTTTGCTGAAGCTTTCTTT. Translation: CASSVSHRVFAEAFF. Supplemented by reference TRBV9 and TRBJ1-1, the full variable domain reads DSGVTQTPKHLITATGQRVTLRCSPRSGDLSVYWYQQSLDQGLQFLIQYYNGEERAKGNILERFSAQQFPDLHSELNLSSLELGDSALYFCASSVSHRVFAEAFFGQGTRLTVV.

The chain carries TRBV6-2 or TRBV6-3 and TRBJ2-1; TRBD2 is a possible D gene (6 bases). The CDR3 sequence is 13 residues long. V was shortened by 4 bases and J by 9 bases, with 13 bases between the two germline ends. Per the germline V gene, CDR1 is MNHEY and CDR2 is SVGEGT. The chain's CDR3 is CASSSLGRGEQFF. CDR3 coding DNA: TGTGCCAGCAGTTCCCTGGGGCGGGGTGAGCAGTTCTTC.